Shown below are 28 T cell receptor beta chains from a single sample sequenced in a study of T cell responses to AZD1222 COVID-19 vaccine. Sequenced by immunoSEQ multiplex PCR; TCRdb stores in-frame clones only, minus some. Among under 150,000 clones listed, under 90% were seen once. Here the sequenced sample was peripheral blood, taken 28 days after the second AZD1222 dose. The receptors derive from an adult who received the AZD1222 COVID-19 vaccine.

This rearrangement joins TRBV27 to TRBJ2-3; 9 positions agree with TRBD2. J gave up 4 bases and V 3 bases, and 11 bases lay outside the gene matches. CDR3 length: 17 amino acids. The germline V gene encodes CDR1 MNHEY and CDR2 SMNVEV (reference sequence). The CDR3: CASSFYYSGSRPDTQYF. The CDR3, as DNA: TGTGCCAGCAGTTTCTATTATAGCGGGAGTAGGCCAGATACGCAGTATTTT.

The chain recombines TRBV11-1 with TRBJ2-7; D gene uncertain. Germline values: CDR1 SGHAT, CDR2 FQDESV (reference sequence). The CDR3 is made up of 13 amino acids. Trimming left V 1 base short and J 7 bases short, with 11 bases between. The CDR3 DNA sequence: TGTGCCAGCAGCTTAGATCTTGTGGGTGAGCAGTACGTC. It translates to CASSLDLVGEQYV.

The chain couples TRBV10-3 to TRBJ1-1, with TRBD1 matching over 9 bases. Germline V gene sequence: CDR1 ENHRY, CDR2 SYGVKD. The CDR3 length is 16 residues. With 5 bases clipped from V and 0 bases from J, the junction kept 7 bases outside the gene matches. CDR3 sequence (DNA): TGTGCCATCAGTCCCGGGACAGGGCGGGTGAACACTGAAGCTTTCTTT. This translates into CAISPGTGRVNTEAFF.

This clone was seen only once. The V and J genes are TRBV6-5 and TRBJ1-6; D gene ambiguous. From germline, CDR1 is MNHEY and CDR2 SVGAGI. Trimming pared 7 bases from V and 10 bases from J, leaving 20 bases between. This CDR3 has 15 residues. The CDR3 nucleotides read TGTGCCAGCACCTACGGACCTCTTGCGGGATCACCCCTCCACTTT. It is translated as CASTYGPLAGSPLHF.

The chain's CDR3 is CASSAGRGTVAKNIQYF. CDR3 in DNA: TGCGCCAGCAGTGCAGGTCGGGGGACGGTGGCCAAAAACATTCAGTACTTC. The chain links TRBV10-1 to TRBJ2-4; tentative D call: TRBD2 (6 bases). The ends were cut back, 4 bases at V and 1 base at J, with 17 bases in the middle. There are 17 residues in the CDR3. Germline CDR1 and CDR2: WNHNN and SYGVQD (reference sequence).

CDR3 nucleotides: TGTGCCAGTAGCCCAACAGGTTCCTACGAGCAGTACTTC. Its translation is CASSPTGSYEQYF. This chain links TRBV19 with TRBJ2-7; TRBD1 is a possible D gene (5 bases). CDR1 LNHDA and CDR2 SQIVND come from the germline V gene (reference sequence). The CDR3 contains 13 residues. The V gene lost 6 bases and the J gene lost 1 base, with 10 bases spanning the gap.

The V gene is TRBV7-2, the J gene TRBJ2-7; 9 bases agree with TRBD2. CDR3 size: 15 residues. Trimming took 6 bases from V and 2 from J; bases not matched to a gene: 8. Germline V gene sequence: CDR1 SGHTA, CDR2 FQGNSA. The CDR3 here is CASRLGIAGAYEQYF. In nucleotides, the CDR3 is TGTGCCAGCAGACTCGGGATAGCGGGAGCCTACGAGCAGTACTTC.

The genes are TRBV9 and TRBJ2-1; 7 bases fit TRBD2. This CDR3 is 17 amino acids long. V lost 4 bases to trimming and J lost 0 bases; unmatched junction nucleotides: 10. The germline CDR1 and CDR2 sequences are SGDLS and YYNGEE. CDR3 sequence reads: CASSLSTSRSSYNEQFF. The DNA of the CDR3 is TGTGCCAGCAGCCTCTCGACTAGCAGGAGCTCCTACAATGAGCAGTTCTTC.

This chain links TRBV6-5 with TRBJ2-7; D perhaps matches TRBD1 (5 bases). The CDR3 has 13 residues. The germline gives CDR1 MNHEY, CDR2 SVGAGI. Trimming cost V 2 bases and J 1 base, with 6 bases left between them. CDR3 sequence reads: CASSYDRSYEQYF. The CDR3 nucleotides are TGTGCCAGCAGTTACGACAGATCCTACGAGCAGTACTTC.

The V and J genes are TRBV19 and TRBJ1-5; perhaps TRBD1 as D (6 bases). The V and J ends lost 5 bases and 1 base respectively, with 12 bases between them. This CDR3 region has 15 residues. CDR1 is LNHDA and CDR2 is SQIVND in the germline V gene (reference sequence). The CDR3 region is CASSPGAGSNQPQHF. The CDR3 DNA reads TGTGCCAGTAGTCCGGGGGCGGGGAGCAATCAGCCCCAGCATTTT.

The gene calls are TRBV11-2 and TRBJ2-2; D may be TRBD2 (5 bases). The V end lost 5 bases, the J end lost 4 bases, and 17 bases lay between the germline ends. The CDR3 totals 16 residues. Germline V CDR1 and CDR2: SGHAT, FQNNGV. The CDR3 bases are TGTGCCAGCAGCCCGAGGACTTCGATCACCACCGGGGAGCTGTTTTTT. It codes for CASSPRTSITTGELFF.

The chain carries TRBV25-1 and TRBJ2-1; D remains ambiguous. This CDR3 spans 13 amino acids. CDR1 MGHDK and CDR2 SYGVNS come from the germline V gene. Trimming took 7 bases from V and 7 from J, leaving 14 bases between them. In DNA form, the CDR3 reads TGTGCCAGCACCTTTAGCCTAGGTAATGAGCAGTTCTTC. It specifies CASTFSLGNEQFF. The variable domain in full, completed from reference TRBV25-1 and TRBJ2-1, reads EADIYQTPRYLVIGTGKKITLECSQTMGHDKMYWYQQDPGMELHLIHYSYGVNSTEKGDLSSESTVSRIRTEHFPLTLESARPSHTSQYLCASTFSLGNEQFFGPGTRLTVL.

The CDR3 sequence: CASSSLTRLIYEQYF. CDR3 DNA: TGTGCCAGCAGCTCCCTAACACGGCTAATCTACGAGCAGTACTTC. This chain connects TRBV7-8 to TRBJ2-7, with unresolved D. This CDR3 spans 15 amino acids. V was shortened by 4 bases and J by 3 bases, with 16 bases between the two germline ends. CDR1 SGHVS and CDR2 FQNEAQ come from the germline V gene. The full variable domain, in which reference TRBV7-8 and TRBJ2-7 provide the parts outside the CDR3, is GAGVSQSPRYKVAKRGQDVALRCDPISGHVSLFWYQQALGQGPEFLTYFQNEAQLDKSGLPSDRFFAERPEGSVSTLKIQRTQQEDSAVYLCASSSLTRLIYEQYFGPGTRLTVT.

This chain uses TRBV28 with TRBJ1-1, with TRBD1 matching over 8 bases. Germline V gives CDR1 MDHEN, CDR2 SYDVKM. The ends lost 6 bases at V and 1 base at J; junction bases unmatched: 4. The CDR3 extends over 14 amino acids. CDR3 amino acids: CASRAGGANTEAFF. In DNA, the CDR3 is TGTGCCAGCAGAGCAGGGGGCGCGAACACTGAAGCTTTCTTT. Together with reference TRBV28 and TRBJ1-1, the CDR3 gives the full variable domain: DVKVTQSSRYLVKRTGEKVFLECVQDMDHENMFWYRQDPGLGLRLIYFSYDVKMKEKGDIPEGYSVSREKKERFSLILESASTNQTSMYLCASRAGGANTEAFFGQGTRLTVV.

The V gene is TRBV9, the J gene TRBJ1-1, with D uncertain. This CDR3 comprises 13 residues. The germline V gene has CDR1 SGDLS and CDR2 YYNGEE. Trimming cost V 1 base and J 2 bases, with 6 bases left between them. The CDR3 coding sequence is TGTGCCAGCAGCGTACAGGCCAACACTGAAGCTTTCTTT. Amino acid sequence: CASSVQANTEAFF.

The V call is TRBV11-2, the J call TRBJ1-1, with a tentative D call TRBD1 (5 bases). The germline CDR1 and CDR2 sequences are SGHAT and FQNNGV. The CDR3 loop spans 14 amino acids. V was trimmed by 5 bases and J by 1 base, leaving 11 bases between them. CDR3 amino acids: CASSRYGQNTEAFF. In DNA, the CDR3 is TGTGCCAGCAGCCGGTATGGACAGAACACTGAAGCTTTCTTT.

The rearrangement joins TRBV4-1 to TRBJ2-7; the match to TRBD2 covers 8 bases. The CDR3 totals 14 residues. With V trimmed by 4 bases and J by 5 bases, 7 bases remained unmatched. Germline V gene sequence: CDR1 MGHRA, CDR2 YSYEKL. The CDR3 sequence is CASSRGGRDNEQYF. CDR3 DNA: TGCGCCAGCAGCCGCGGGGGGCGGGACAACGAGCAGTACTTC.

This sequence joins TRBV7-6 and TRBJ2-7; D might be TRBD2 (6 bases). Germline-derived CDR1 and CDR2 are SGHVS and FNYEAQ. The CDR3 covers 13 residues. Trimming shortened V by 6 bases and J by 3 bases, and 12 bases separated the two germline ends. This chain's CDR3 is CASSRGLIYEQYF. The CDR3 DNA is TGTGCCAGCAGTCGAGGACTAATCTACGAGCAGTACTTC.

The chain recombines TRBV19 with TRBJ1-2; possibly TRBD1 for D (6 bases). V was trimmed by 6 bases and J by 2 bases, leaving 22 bases between them. CDR3 length equals 17 residues. Germline CDR1 is LNHDA and CDR2 is SQIVND (reference sequence). In DNA, the CDR3 is TGTGCCAGTAGCCCCACAGGGCTGCCGGTTGGAAACTATGGCTACACCTTC. Amino acids: CASSPTGLPVGNYGYTF.

This chain links TRBV4-1 with TRBJ2-3; no definite D call. The CDR3 totals 15 residues. V shed 0 bases and J shed 10 bases, with 17 bases lying between them. The germline gives CDR1 MGHRA, CDR2 YSYEKL. CDR3 residues: CASSQEQYSALAQYF. Here the CDR3 DNA reads TGCGCCAGCAGCCAAGAGCAGTACTCGGCTCTTGCGCAGTATTTT.

This chain links TRBV28 with TRBJ2-4, with 7 nucleotides matching TRBD1. V was clipped by 3 bases and J by 1 base; unmatched bases: 3. Germline assignment: CDR1 MDHEN and CDR2 SYDVKM. This CDR3 comprises 15 residues. The CDR3 loop is CASSLAGGAKNIQYF. The CDR3 nucleotides are TGTGCCAGCAGTTTGGCAGGGGGTGCCAAAAACATTCAGTACTTC.

This clone has a handful of counts. The chain uses TRBV19 and TRBJ2-2; the D gene is possibly TRBD1 (5 bases). The CDR3 sequence is 16 residues long. V dropped 2 bases and J dropped 4 bases, with 14 bases sitting between them. Germline V gives CDR1 LNHDA, CDR2 SQIVND (reference sequence). This chain's CDR3 is CASSIFPQGGTGELFF. In DNA form, the CDR3 reads TGTGCCAGTAGTATATTCCCCCAGGGCGGCACCGGGGAGCTGTTTTTT.

The rearrangement joins TRBV19 to TRBJ1-5, with D tentatively TRBD1 (5 bases). The CDR3 contains 17 residues. V was trimmed by 0 bases and J by 2 bases, leaving 14 bases between them. Germline assignment: CDR1 LNHDA and CDR2 SQIVND (reference sequence). CDR3 sequence reads: CASSIDWGGSGNQPQHF. CDR3 coding DNA: TGTGCCAGTAGTATAGATTGGGGGGGGTCGGGCAATCAGCCCCAGCATTTT.

The gene calls are TRBV3-1 (or the pseudogene TRBV3-2) and TRBJ1-3; D is possibly TRBD1 (5 bases). V dropped 0 bases and J dropped 1 base, with 13 bases sitting between them. Germline loops: CDR1 LGHDT, CDR2 YNNKEL (reference sequence). The CDR3 sequence is 17 residues long. Written as DNA, the CDR3 is TGTGCCAGCAGCCAAGAGCGAAAAGGGGCGTCTGGAAACACCATATATTTT. This sequence encodes CASSQERKGASGNTIYF.

V and J are TRBV4-3 and TRBJ1-5; a weak D match, TRBD1 (6 bases). Trimming took off 3 bases at V and 5 bases at J, with 17 bases between the two ends. The CDR3 has 16 amino acids. CDR1 and CDR2 (germline): LGHNA, YSLEER. The CDR3 region has the DNA TGCGCCAGCAGCCATCAAAGGGGGGACTCATATCAGCCCCAGCATTTT. It codes for CASSHQRGDSYQPQHF.

The V gene is TRBV2, the J gene TRBJ1-1, with 11 bases matching TRBD1. This CDR3 is built from 16 residues. Unmatched junction bases numbered 5, after V lost 5 bases and J lost 0 bases. Germline V gives CDR1 SNHLY, CDR2 FYNNEI. The CDR3 spells CASSPRTGGMNTEAFF. The CDR3 nucleotides read TGTGCCAGCAGTCCTCGGACAGGGGGCATGAACACTGAAGCTTTCTTT. Using reference TRBV2 and TRBJ1-1 for the parts outside the CDR3, the full variable domain is EPEVTQTPSHQVTQMGQEVILRCVPISNHLYFYWYRQILGQKVEFLVSFYNNEISEKSEIFDDQFSVERPDGSNFTLKIRSTKLEDSAMYFCASSPRTGGMNTEAFFGQGTRLTVV.

The V call is TRBV11-1, the J call TRBJ2-1, with TRBD1 identical over 9 bases. Germline V CDR1 and CDR2: SGHAT, FQDESV (reference sequence). The CDR3 loop spans 15 amino acids. Germline trimming cut 5 bases from V and 5 bases from J; bases unmatched to any gene: 7. This chain's CDR3 is CASSPRGDRDNEQFF. CDR3 bases: TGTGCCAGCAGCCCGAGGGGGGACAGGGACAATGAGCAGTTCTTC.

The J gene is TRBJ1-1, the V gene TRBV19, with D perhaps TRBD1 (5 bases). V dropped 1 base and J dropped 5 bases, with 5 bases sitting between them. The CDR3 sequence is 12 residues long. The germline V gene encodes CDR1 LNHDA and CDR2 SQIVND (reference sequence). The CDR3 is CASSIGTTEAFF. DNA of the CDR3: TGTGCCAGTAGTATAGGGACAACTGAAGCTTTCTTT. Together with reference TRBV19 and TRBJ1-1, the CDR3 gives the full variable domain: DGGITQSPKYLFRKEGQNVTLSCEQNLNHDAMYWYRQDPGQGLRLIYYSQIVNDFQKGDIAEGYSVSREKKESFPLTVTSAQKNPTAFYLCASSIGTTEAFFGQGTRLTVV.